This TCR beta chain came from a study of blood T cells in healthy people across ages. It was with a sample-barcoded 5' primer and a J-beta primer mix that a second PCR of roughly 7 to 12 cycles was run. Each sample yielded at least 3 million CDR3-containing paired-end reads. TCRdb re-derived calls from the 5' RACE reads in MiXCR, one entry per CDR3 protein. The table lists about 780,000 distinct CDR3 sequences, more than 35% of them singletons. Findings and caveats of the study: Bulk PBMC profiling left naive and antigen-experienced comparisons inconclusive. Fewer expanded clones and more diversity marked long-lived versus aged donors.

Healthy Caucasians from Russia aged roughly 6 to 90 served as donors. Remarks on this clonotype: Antigen specificity is unknown.

Germline CDR1 and CDR2: SGHDN and FVKESK. The CDR3 spans 12 residues. V was clipped by 4 bases and J by 12 bases; unmatched bases: 9. The specimen sequenced was blood. This receptor was taken from a man of 80 years or more in good health. The chain uses TRBV14 and TRBJ2-7; 7 nucleotides align to TRBD1. The CDR3 loop reads CASSLTRDRVYF. The CDR3 region has the DNA TGTGCCAGCAGCCTTACTCGGGACAGAGTGTACTTC.